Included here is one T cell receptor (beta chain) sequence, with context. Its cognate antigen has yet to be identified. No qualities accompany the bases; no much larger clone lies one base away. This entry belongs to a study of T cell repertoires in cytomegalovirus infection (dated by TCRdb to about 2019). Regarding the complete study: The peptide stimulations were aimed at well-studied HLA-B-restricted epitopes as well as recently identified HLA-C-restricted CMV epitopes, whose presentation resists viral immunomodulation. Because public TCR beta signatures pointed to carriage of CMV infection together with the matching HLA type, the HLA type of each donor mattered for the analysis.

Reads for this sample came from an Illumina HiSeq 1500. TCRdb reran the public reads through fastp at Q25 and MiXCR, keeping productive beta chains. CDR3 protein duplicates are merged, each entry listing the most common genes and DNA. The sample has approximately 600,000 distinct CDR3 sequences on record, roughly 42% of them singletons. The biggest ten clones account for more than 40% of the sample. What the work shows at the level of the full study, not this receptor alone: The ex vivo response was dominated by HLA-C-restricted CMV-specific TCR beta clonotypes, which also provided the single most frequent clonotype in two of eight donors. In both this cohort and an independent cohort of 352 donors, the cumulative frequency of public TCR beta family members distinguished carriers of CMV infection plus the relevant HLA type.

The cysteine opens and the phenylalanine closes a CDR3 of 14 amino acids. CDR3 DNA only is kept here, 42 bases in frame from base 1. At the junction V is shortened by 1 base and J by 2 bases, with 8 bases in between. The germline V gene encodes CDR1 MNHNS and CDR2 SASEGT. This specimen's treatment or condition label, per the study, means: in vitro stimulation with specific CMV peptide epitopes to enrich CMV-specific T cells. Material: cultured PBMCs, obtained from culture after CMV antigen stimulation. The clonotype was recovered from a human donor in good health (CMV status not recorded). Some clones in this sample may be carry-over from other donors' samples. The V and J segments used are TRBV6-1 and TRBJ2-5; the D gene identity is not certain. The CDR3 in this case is CASSEVASQETQYF. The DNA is TGTGCCAGCAGTGAAGTTGCCAGTCAAGAGACCCAGTACTTC.